Following are 12 T cell receptor beta chains from one sample sequenced in a study of blood T cell repertoires in COVID-19. Profiled with immunoSEQ multiplex PCR; TCRdb holds only in-frame clones, not every one. Of over 60,000 clones in the sample, roughly 82% were seen once. Sequencing was performed on peripheral blood. These receptors all come from a woman at least 80 years old with acute or convalescent COVID-19.

V and J are TRBV10-3 and TRBJ2-7; D gene ambiguous. The CDR3 loop spans 13 amino acids. In germline, CDR1 is ENHRY, CDR2 SYGVKD. V lost 3 bases and J lost 1, with 7 bases in between. CDR3: CAISDGSSYEQYF. DNA of the CDR3: TGTGCCATCAGTGACGGGTCTTCCTACGAGCAGTACTTC.

The chain combines TRBV7-8 with TRBJ2-1; 7 bases are a match to TRBD2. Germline V lookup: CDR1 SGHVS, CDR2 FQNEAQ. The CDR3 sequence is 15 residues long. V lost 1 base and J lost 9; bases outside the gene matches: 9. CDR3 DNA sequence: TGTGCCAGCAGCTTAGGTGGACTAGGAGGGAGTGAGCAGTTCTTC. This sequence encodes CASSLGGLGGSEQFF.

The gene calls are TRBV7-3 and TRBJ2-1, with 7 nucleotides matching TRBD2. The germline V gene encodes CDR1 SGHTA and CDR2 FQGTGA. The CDR3 runs to 16 residues. J was trimmed by 0 bases and V by 1 base; bases with no gene match: 3. CDR3 bases: TGTGCCAGCAGCTTAAGAGGCGGGAGCTCCTACAATGAGCAGTTCTTC. Its protein product is CASSLRGGSSYNEQFF.

This sequence joins TRBV12-3 or TRBV12-4 and TRBJ1-2; D is possibly TRBD1 (6 bases). The CDR3 has 13 amino acids. With 6 bases removed from V and 3 bases from J, the gap between germline ends came to 11 bases. CDR3: CASRRKGDYGYTF. Here the CDR3 DNA reads TGTGCCAGCAGGAGGAAGGGGGACTATGGCTACACCTTC.

CDR3 region: CASSQGQVTEAFF. CDR3 DNA sequence: TGCGCCAGCAGCCAGGGACAAGTCACTGAAGCTTTCTTT. V and J are TRBV5-1 and TRBJ1-1, with D possibly being TRBD1 (6 bases). This CDR3 is built from 13 residues. Germline CDR1 and CDR2: SGHRS and YFSETQ. The V end was cut by 4 bases, the J end by 4 bases, with 11 bases between.

This chain joins TRBV11-1 and TRBJ2-7; 9 bases are shared with TRBD1. There are 16 residues in the CDR3. Germline V gene data show CDR1 as SGHAT and CDR2 as FQDESV (reference sequence). Trimming cost V 1 base and J 1 base; bases outside gene matches: 5. The DNA of the CDR3 is TGTGCCAGCAGCTTAGGCCGGGGACAGGGTTCCTACGAGCAGTACTTC. It codes for CASSLGRGQGSYEQYF.

V usage is TRBV19 and J usage is TRBJ2-5; TRBD1 agrees at 8 bases. The CDR3 consists of 17 residues. V lost 10 bases, J lost 3 bases, and 19 bases stayed unmatched. The germline CDR1 and CDR2 sequences are LNHDA and SQIVND (reference sequence). CDR3: CATRPRGPGQVEETQYF. The DNA for the CDR3 is TGTGCCACCCGGCCCCGAGGGCCGGGACAGGTGGAAGAGACCCAGTACTTC.

This clone occurred a few times. V usage is TRBV6-5 and J usage is TRBJ1-3, with D uncertain. Trimming left V 5 bases short and J 4 bases short, with 15 bases between. Germline CDR1 and CDR2: MNHEY and SVGAGI. The CDR3 is made up of 15 amino acids. CDR3 sequence: CASSPQRVEGNTIYF. The CDR3 nucleotides are TGTGCCAGCAGTCCTCAGCGGGTAGAGGGAAACACCATATATTTT.

V gene TRBV7-2 combines with J gene TRBJ1-6; D is unclear. CDR3 length: 11 residues. In germline, CDR1 is SGHTA, CDR2 FQGNSA. Trimming shortened V by 10 bases and J by 7 bases, and 8 bases separated the two germline ends. The CDR3 region has the DNA TGTGCCAAGGGAGAAAATTCACCCCTCCACTTT. It specifies CAKGENSPLHF.

V and J are TRBV18 and TRBJ2-1; TRBD2 aligns across 7 bases. The CDR3 has 16 residues. The V segment lost 5 bases and the J segment 6 bases; nucleotides outside the gene matches: 13. Germline CDR1 reads KGHSH; CDR2 reads LQKENI. The CDR3 region has the DNA TGTGCCAGCTCAGCGGGACTACTGACACTGGGCAATGAGCAGTTCTTC. Its translation: CASSAGLLTLGNEQFF.

V and J are TRBV5-1 and TRBJ2-7, with 8 bases matching TRBD2. V lost 1 base and J lost 9; bases outside the gene matches: 27. The germline gives CDR1 SGHRS, CDR2 YFSETQ. The CDR3 covers 20 residues. CDR3 protein: CASSLNPTMVASGGIKGQYF. The CDR3 nucleotides read TGCGCCAGCAGCTTGAATCCAACGATGGTAGCATCGGGGGGGATTAAGGGGCAGTACTTC.

CDR3 bases: TGTGCCAGGGGTGGGCCCTACAATGAGCAGTTCTTC. Its translation: CARGGPYNEQFF. The chain employs TRBV7-9 and TRBJ2-1; D remains ambiguous. Trimming took off 9 bases at V and 2 bases at J, with 8 bases between the two ends. This CDR3 has 12 amino acids. Germline assignment: CDR1 SEHNR and CDR2 FQNEAQ (reference sequence). Full variable domain (remainder filled in from reference TRBV7-9 and TRBJ2-1): DTGVSQNPRHKITKRGQNVTFRCDPISEHNRLYWYRQTLGQGPEFLTYFQNEAQLEKSRLLSDRFSAERPKGSFSTLEIQRTEQGDSAMYLCARGGPYNEQFFGPGTRLTVL.